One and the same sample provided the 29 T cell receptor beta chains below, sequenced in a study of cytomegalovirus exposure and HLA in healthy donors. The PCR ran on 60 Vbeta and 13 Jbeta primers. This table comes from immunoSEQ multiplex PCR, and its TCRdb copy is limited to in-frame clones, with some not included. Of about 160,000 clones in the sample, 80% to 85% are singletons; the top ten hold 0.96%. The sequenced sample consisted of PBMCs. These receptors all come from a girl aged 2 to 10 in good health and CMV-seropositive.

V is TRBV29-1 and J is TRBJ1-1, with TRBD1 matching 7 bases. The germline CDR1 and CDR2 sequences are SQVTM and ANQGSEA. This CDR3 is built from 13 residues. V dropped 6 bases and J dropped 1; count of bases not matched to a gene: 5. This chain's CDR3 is CSVRGTANTEAFF. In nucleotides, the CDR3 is TGCAGCGTGAGAGGGACAGCGAACACTGAAGCTTTCTTT.

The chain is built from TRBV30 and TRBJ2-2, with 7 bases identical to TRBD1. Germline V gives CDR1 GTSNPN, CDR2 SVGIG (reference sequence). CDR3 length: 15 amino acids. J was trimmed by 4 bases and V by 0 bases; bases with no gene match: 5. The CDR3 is CAWSVGTESTGELFF. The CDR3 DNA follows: TGTGCCTGGAGTGTAGGGACAGAAAGCACCGGGGAGCTGTTTTTT.

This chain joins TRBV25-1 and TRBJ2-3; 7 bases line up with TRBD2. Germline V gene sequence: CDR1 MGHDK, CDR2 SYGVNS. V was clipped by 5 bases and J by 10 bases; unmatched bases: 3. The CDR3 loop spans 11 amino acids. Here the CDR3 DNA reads TGTGCCAGCAGTCACGGGGGGTCGCAGTATTTT. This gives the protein CASSHGGSQYF.

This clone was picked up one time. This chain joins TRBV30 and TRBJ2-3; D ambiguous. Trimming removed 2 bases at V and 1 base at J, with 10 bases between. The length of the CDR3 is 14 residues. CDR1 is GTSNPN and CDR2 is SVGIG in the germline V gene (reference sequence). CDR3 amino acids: CAWSPDSRTDTQYF. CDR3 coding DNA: TGTGCCTGGAGTCCCGATAGCCGCACAGATACGCAGTATTTT.

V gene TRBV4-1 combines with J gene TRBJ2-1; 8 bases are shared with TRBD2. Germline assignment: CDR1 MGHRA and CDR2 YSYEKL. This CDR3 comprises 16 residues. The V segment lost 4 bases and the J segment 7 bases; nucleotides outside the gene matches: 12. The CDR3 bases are TGCGCCAGCAGCCCGGAAGCGGGAGTCACGGGGAATGAGCAGTTCTTC. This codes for CASSPEAGVTGNEQFF.

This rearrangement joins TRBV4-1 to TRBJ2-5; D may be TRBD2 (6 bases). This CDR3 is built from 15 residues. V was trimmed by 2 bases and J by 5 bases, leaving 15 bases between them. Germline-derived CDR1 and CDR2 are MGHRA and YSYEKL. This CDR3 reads CASSQRKGGTETQYF. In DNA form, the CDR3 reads TGCGCCAGCAGCCAACGGAAAGGAGGGACGGAGACCCAGTACTTC.

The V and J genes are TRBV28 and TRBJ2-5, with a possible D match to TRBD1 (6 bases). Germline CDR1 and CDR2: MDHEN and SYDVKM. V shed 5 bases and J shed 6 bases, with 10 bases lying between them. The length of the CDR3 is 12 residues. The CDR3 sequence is CASSLDRQTQYF. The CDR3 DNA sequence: TGTGCCAGCAGTCTAGACAGGCAGACCCAGTACTTC.

CDR3 coding DNA: TGTGCCAGCAGCTTCCAGGGGTATGGCTACACCTTC. Translating gives CASSFQGYGYTF. The V and J genes are TRBV7-2 and TRBJ1-2, with TRBD1 as a possible D gene (6 bases). Germline V gene lookup returns CDR1 SGHTA and CDR2 FQGNSA. The CDR3 has 12 amino acids. The V end lost 3 bases, the J end lost 5 bases, and 7 bases lay between the germline ends.

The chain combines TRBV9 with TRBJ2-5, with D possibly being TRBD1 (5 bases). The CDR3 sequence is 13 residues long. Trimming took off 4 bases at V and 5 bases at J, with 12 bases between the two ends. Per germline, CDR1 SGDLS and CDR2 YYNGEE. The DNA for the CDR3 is TGTGCCAGCAGCTCAGGGTTTTGGGAGACCCAGTACTTC. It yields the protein CASSSGFWETQYF.

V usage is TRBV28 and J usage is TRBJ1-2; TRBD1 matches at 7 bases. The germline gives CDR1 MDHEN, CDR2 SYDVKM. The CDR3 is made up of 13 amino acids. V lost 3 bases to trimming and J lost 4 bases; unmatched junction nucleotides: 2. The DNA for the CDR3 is TGTGCCAGCAGTTTGGGGACAGTCTATGGCTACACCTTC. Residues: CASSLGTVYGYTF.

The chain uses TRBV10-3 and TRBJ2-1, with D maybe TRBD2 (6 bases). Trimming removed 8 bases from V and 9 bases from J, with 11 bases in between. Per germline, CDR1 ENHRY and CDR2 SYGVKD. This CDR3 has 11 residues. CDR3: CAIGDLGEQFF. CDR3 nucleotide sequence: TGTGCCATCGGGGACTTGGGTGAGCAGTTCTTC.

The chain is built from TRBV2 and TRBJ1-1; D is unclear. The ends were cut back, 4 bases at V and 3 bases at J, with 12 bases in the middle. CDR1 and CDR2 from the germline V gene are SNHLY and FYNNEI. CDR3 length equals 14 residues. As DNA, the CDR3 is TGTGCCAGCAGTGGTCACACAGTTTACACTGAAGCTTTCTTT. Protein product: CASSGHTVYTEAFF.

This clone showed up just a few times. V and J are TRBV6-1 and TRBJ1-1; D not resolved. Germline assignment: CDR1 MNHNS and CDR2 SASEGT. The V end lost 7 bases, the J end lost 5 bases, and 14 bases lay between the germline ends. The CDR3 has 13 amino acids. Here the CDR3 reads CASNDRGVTEAFF. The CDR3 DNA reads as TGTGCCAGCAACGACCGGGGAGTAACTGAAGCTTTCTTT.

CDR3: CAWTKLDIATDTQYF. For the CDR3, the DNA is TGTGCCTGGACCAAACTGGACATAGCTACAGATACGCAGTATTTT. The chain has TRBV30 and TRBJ2-3; the D gene is possibly TRBD1 (5 bases). Germline assignment: CDR1 GTSNPN and CDR2 SVGIG (reference sequence). V was cut by 4 bases and J by 3 bases, with 17 bases left in between. There are 15 residues in the CDR3.

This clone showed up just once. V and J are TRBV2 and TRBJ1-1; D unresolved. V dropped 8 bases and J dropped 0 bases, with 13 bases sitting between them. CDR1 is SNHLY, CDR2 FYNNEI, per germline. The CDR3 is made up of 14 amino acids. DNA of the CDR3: TGTGCCAGCTCCCTTGAACAGTTGAACACTGAAGCTTTCTTT. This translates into CASSLEQLNTEAFF.

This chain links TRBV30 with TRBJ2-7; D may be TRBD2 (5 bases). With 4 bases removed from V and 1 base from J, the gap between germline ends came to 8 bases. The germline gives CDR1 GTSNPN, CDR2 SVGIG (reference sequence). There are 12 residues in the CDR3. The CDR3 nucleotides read TGTGCCTGGACGGACTCGTCCTACGAGCAGTACTTC. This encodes CAWTDSSYEQYF.

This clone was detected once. The DNA of the CDR3 is TGTGCCAGCAGCTTAGGCGGTGAAAAGACTGGCCCCTACGAGCAGTACTTC. Translation: CASSLGGEKTGPYEQYF. The V gene is TRBV13, the J gene TRBJ2-7; D is undetermined. In germline, CDR1 is PRHDT, CDR2 FYEKMQ (reference sequence). V was clipped by 0 bases and J by 2 bases, with 17 bases between them. This CDR3 is built from 17 residues.

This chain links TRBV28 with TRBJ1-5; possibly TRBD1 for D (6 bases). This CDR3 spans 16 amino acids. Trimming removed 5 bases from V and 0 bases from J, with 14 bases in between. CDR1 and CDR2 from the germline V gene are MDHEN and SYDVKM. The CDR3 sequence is CASSPGTYYSNQPQHF. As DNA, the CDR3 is TGTGCCAGCAGTCCCGGGACATATTATAGCAATCAGCCCCAGCATTTT.

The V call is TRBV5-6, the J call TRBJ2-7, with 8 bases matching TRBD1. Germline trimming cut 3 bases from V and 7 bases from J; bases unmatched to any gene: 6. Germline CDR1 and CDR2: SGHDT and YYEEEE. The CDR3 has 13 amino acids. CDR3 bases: TGTGCCAGCAGCTACCAGGGGGCGCTTGAGCAGTACTTC. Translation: CASSYQGALEQYF.

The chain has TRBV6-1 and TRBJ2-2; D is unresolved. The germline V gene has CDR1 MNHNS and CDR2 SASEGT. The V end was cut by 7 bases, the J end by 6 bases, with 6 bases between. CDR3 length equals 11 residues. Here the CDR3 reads CASKTPGELFF. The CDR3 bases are TGTGCCAGCAAGACACCCGGGGAGCTGTTTTTT.

In DNA form, the CDR3 reads TGTGCCAGCAGCCATGGGACAGGGGGCGGCTATGGCTACACCTTC. Translation: CASSHGTGGGYGYTF. The rearrangement links TRBV7-6 to TRBJ1-2; 12 nucleotides line up with TRBD1. CDR3 length: 15 amino acids. The junction had 5 bases not matched to a gene; V was cut back by 5 bases and J by 4 bases. Germline V CDR1 and CDR2: SGHVS, FNYEAQ.

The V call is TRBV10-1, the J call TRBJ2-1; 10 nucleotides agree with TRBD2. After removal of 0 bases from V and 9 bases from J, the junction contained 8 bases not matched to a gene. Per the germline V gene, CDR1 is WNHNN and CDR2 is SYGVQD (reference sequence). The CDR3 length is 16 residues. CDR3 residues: CASSESQTSGKAEQFF. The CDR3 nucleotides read TGCGCCAGCAGTGAGTCGCAAACTAGCGGGAAGGCTGAGCAGTTCTTC.

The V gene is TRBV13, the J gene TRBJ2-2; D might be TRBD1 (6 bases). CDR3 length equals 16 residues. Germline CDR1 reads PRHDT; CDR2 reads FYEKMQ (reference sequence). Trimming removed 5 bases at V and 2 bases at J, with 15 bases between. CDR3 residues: CASSPGVAANTGELFF. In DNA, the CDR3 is TGTGCCAGCAGCCCAGGGGTGGCGGCTAACACCGGGGAGCTGTTTTTT.

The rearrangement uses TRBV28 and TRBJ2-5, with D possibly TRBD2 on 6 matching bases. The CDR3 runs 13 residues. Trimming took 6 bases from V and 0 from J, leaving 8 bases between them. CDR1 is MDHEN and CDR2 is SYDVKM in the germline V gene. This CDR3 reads CASSAGNQETQYF. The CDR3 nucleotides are TGTGCCAGCAGCGCGGGGAACCAAGAGACCCAGTACTTC.

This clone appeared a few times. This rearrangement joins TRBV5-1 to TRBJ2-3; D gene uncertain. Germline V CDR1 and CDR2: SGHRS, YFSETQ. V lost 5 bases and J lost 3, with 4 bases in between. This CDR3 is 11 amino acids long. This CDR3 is CASRLTDTQYF. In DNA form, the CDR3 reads TGCGCCAGCAGATTAACAGATACGCAGTATTTT.

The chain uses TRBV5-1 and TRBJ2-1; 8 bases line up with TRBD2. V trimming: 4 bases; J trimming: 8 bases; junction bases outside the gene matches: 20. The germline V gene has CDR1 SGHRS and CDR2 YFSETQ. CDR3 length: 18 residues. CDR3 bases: TGCGCCAGCAGCCTGGGCGCCTTGGCGAGCGGGAGTTCGGATGAGCAGTTCTTC. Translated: CASSLGALASGSSDEQFF. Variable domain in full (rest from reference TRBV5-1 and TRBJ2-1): KAGVTQTPRYLIKTRGQQVTLSCSPISGHRSVSWYQQTPGQGLQFLFEYFSETQRNKGNFPGRFSGRQFSNSRSEMNVSTLELGDSALYLCASSLGALASGSSDEQFFGPGTRLTVL.

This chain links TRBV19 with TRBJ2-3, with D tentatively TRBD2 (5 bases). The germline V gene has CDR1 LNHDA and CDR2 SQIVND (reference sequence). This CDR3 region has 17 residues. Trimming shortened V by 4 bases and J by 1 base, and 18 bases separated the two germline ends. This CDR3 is CASSNRGPSSRTDTQYF. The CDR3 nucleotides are TGTGCCAGTAGTAACCGGGGTCCTTCAAGCCGCACAGATACGCAGTATTTT.

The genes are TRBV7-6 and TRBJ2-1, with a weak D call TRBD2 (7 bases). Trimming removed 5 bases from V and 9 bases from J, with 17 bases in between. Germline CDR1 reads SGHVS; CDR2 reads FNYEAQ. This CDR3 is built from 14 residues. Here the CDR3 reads CASSLRTGGSEQFF. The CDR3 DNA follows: TGTGCCAGCAGCCTACGGACGGGGGGCAGTGAGCAGTTCTTC.

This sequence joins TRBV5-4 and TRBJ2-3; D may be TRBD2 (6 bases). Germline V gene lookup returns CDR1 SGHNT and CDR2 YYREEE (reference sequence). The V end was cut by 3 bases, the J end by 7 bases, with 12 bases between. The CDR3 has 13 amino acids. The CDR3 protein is CASSWGLTNTQYF. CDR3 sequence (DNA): TGTGCCAGCAGCTGGGGACTCACCAATACGCAGTATTTT.